This paragraph reports one T cell receptor (beta chain). Its target is not known. CDR3 length: 14 amino acids. Trimming stripped 2 bases from V and 5 bases from J, with 12 bases between. Germline V gene data show CDR1 as SGHAT and CDR2 as FQNNGV. The sample is drawn from a study of T-cell memory formation after mild COVID-19. Barcoded TCR alpha and TCR beta cDNA libraries with UMIs came from 5'RACE using constant-segment primers. A single record per CDR3 protein comes from TCRdb applying MiXCR to the 5' RACE reads. The sample has about 350,000 distinct CDR3 sequences; approximately 15% are singletons. Notes on the study in general: There was no confirmation that second-wave clones peaking on day 37 were SARS-CoV-2 specific. Day 15 to 85 contracting clones showed balanced CD4/CD8; day 15 to 37 expanders favored CD4+. A subset of responding clones appeared in pre-infection memory, suggesting cross-reactive memory joined.

The V call is TRBV11-2, the J call TRBJ2-5; D unresolved. Input material: PBMCs or a T cell subset sorted from them (not recorded which). The TCR originated in a man aged 18 to 35 who had mild COVID-19 (a few samples of this study predate the infection). Cell type and time point are not known. Written as DNA, the CDR3 is TGTGCCAGCAGCTTAATGGCCCTTGGGGAGACCCAGTACTTC. This encodes CASSLMALGETQYF.